A single sample gave rise to the 25 T cell receptor beta chains below, sequenced in a study of blood T cell repertoires in COVID-19. TCRdb's table, derived via immunoSEQ multiplex PCR, lists solely in-frame clones and lacks some. The table shows 140,000 to 150,000 clones, with roughly 84% occurring only once. Sequenced input: peripheral blood. These receptor sequences come from a human donor in a cohort sampled during active COVID-19.

The chain links TRBV29-1 to TRBJ2-3, with 8 bases aligning to TRBD2. The V and J ends lost 4 bases and 0 bases, in that order; junction bases with no gene match: 6. The CDR3 contains 15 residues. The germline gives CDR1 SQVTM, CDR2 ANQGSEA. The DNA for the CDR3 is TGCAGCGTTGGGGGGACTAGGGAAAGCACAGATACGCAGTATTTT. Translating gives CSVGGTRESTDTQYF.

The chain links TRBV18 to TRBJ1-5; a possible D gene is TRBD1 (6 bases). Germline lookup yields CDR1 KGHSH and CDR2 LQKENI. Trimming took 5 bases from V and 5 from J, leaving 10 bases between them. The CDR3 has 13 residues. The CDR3 spells CASSLAGDQPQHF. The CDR3, as DNA: TGTGCCAGCTCATTGGCAGGGGATCAGCCCCAGCATTTT.

A few counts support this clone. V gene TRBV4-1 combines with J gene TRBJ1-6; 9 bases fit TRBD1. V shed 5 bases, J shed 8 bases, and the junction held 13 bases outside the gene matches. This CDR3 region has 17 residues. The V gene's germline CDR1 is MGHRA and CDR2 YSYEKL. The CDR3 nucleotides read TGCGCCAGCAGCTCTCCTCTGACCGGGACAGGGTATTCACCCCTCCACTTT. Protein: CASSSPLTGTGYSPLHF.

V usage is TRBV2 and J usage is TRBJ1-2; D is unresolved. The CDR3 loop spans 13 amino acids. Deletions cut 1 base from V and 8 bases from J, with 11 bases between. Germline CDR1 reads SNHLY; CDR2 reads FYNNEI. The CDR3, as DNA: TGTGCCAGCAGTGAAGGGCCAGGTCAAGGCTACACCTTC. This codes for CASSEGPGQGYTF.

The chain has TRBV27 and TRBJ2-1; the match to TRBD2 covers 9 bases. CDR3 length equals 18 residues. Germline trimming cut 2 bases from V and 6 bases from J; bases unmatched to any gene: 14. CDR1 is MNHEY and CDR2 is SMNVEV in the germline V gene (reference sequence). In DNA, the CDR3 is TGTGCCAGCAGTTTACAGGTTAGGGCGGGACTAGCTTTCAATGAGCAGTTCTTC. It is translated as CASSLQVRAGLAFNEQFF.

The rearrangement joins TRBV4-3 to TRBJ2-1; 7 nucleotides align to TRBD2. The CDR3 loop spans 14 amino acids. V trimming: 4 bases; J trimming: 0 bases; junction bases outside the gene matches: 0. From germline, CDR1 is LGHNA and CDR2 YSLEER. CDR3 residues: CASSPSGSYNEQFF. The CDR3 DNA follows: TGCGCCAGCAGCCCTAGCGGCTCCTACAATGAGCAGTTCTTC.

This clone was observed a few times. The rearrangement joins TRBV19 to TRBJ2-7, with 7 bases matching TRBD1. J lost 5 bases, V lost 10 bases, and 5 bases had no gene match. The length of the CDR3 is 11 residues. Germline V CDR1 and CDR2: LNHDA, SQIVND (reference sequence). CDR3 loop: CATSDRDEQYF. In nucleotides, the CDR3 is TGTGCCACAAGCGACAGGGACGAGCAGTACTTC.

As concerns this clone: Other DNA sequences in the sample encode the same CDR3. This chain joins TRBV7-2 and TRBJ1-1; no clear D. Germline values: CDR1 SGHTA, CDR2 FQGNSA. CDR3 length: 13 residues. The V end was cut by 4 bases, the J end by 4 bases, with 10 bases between. CDR3: CASSSDRGTEAFF. The CDR3 region has the DNA TGTGCCAGCAGCTCAGACCGAGGCACTGAAGCTTTCTTT.

This chain connects TRBV10-3 to TRBJ2-3; D unresolved. V lost 10 bases and J lost 5, with 16 bases in between. Germline values: CDR1 ENHRY, CDR2 SYGVKD. The CDR3 is 13 amino acids. The CDR3 DNA sequence: TGTGCCACGTTATTAGCCCTGGAAGATACGCAGTATTTT. Translation gives CATLLALEDTQYF.

This chain joins TRBV7-8 and TRBJ2-2; 8 bases match TRBD1. V dropped 5 bases and J dropped 0; count of bases not matched to a gene: 2. Germline CDR1 is SGHVS and CDR2 is FQNEAQ. The CDR3 is 15 residues long. The CDR3 DNA sequence: TGTGCCAGCAGCCTCAGGGGGCCGAACACCGGGGAGCTGTTTTTT. It translates to CASSLRGPNTGELFF. Using reference TRBV7-8 and TRBJ2-2 for the parts outside the CDR3, the full variable domain is GAGVSQSPRYKVAKRGQDVALRCDPISGHVSLFWYQQALGQGPEFLTYFQNEAQLDKSGLPSDRFFAERPEGSVSTLKIQRTQQEDSAVYLCASSLRGPNTGELFFGEGSRLTVL.

This chain links TRBV3-1 (or the pseudogene TRBV3-2) with TRBJ1-2; weak D call: TRBD1 (6 bases). CDR3 size: 13 residues. V gave up 4 bases and J gave up 6 bases, with 12 bases separating them. The germline V gene encodes CDR1 LGHDT and CDR2 YNNKEL (reference sequence). This CDR3 reads CASSRRDIDGYTF. As DNA, the CDR3 is TGTGCCAGCAGCCGCAGGGACATTGATGGCTACACCTTC.

V and J are TRBV7-8 and TRBJ1-5; TRBD1 matches at 9 bases. The germline gives CDR1 SGHVS, CDR2 FQNEAQ. V was pared by 2 bases and J by 1 base, with 3 bases of the junction left unmatched. The CDR3 has 16 residues. CDR3 amino acids: CASSLWDRESNQPQHF. The DNA for the CDR3 is TGTGCCAGCAGCTTATGGGACAGGGAAAGCAATCAGCCCCAGCATTTT.

For this clone: Mismatch with germline at one junction end may stem from a read error. The chain has TRBV4-3 and TRBJ1-2, with a tentative D call TRBD1 (6 bases). This CDR3 comprises 15 residues. Germline V gene lookup returns CDR1 LGHNA and CDR2 YSLEER. As DNA, the CDR3 is TGCACCAGCAGCCACGGATTACAGGGCAACTATGGCTACACCTTC. It translates to CTSSHGLQGNYGYTF.

This rearrangement joins TRBV9 to TRBJ2-5; D may be TRBD1 (5 bases). This CDR3 region has 13 residues. The V and J ends lost 0 bases and 4 bases respectively, with 7 bases between them. Germline V gene sequence: CDR1 SGDLS, CDR2 YYNGEE. CDR3 loop: CASSVGRGETQYF. The CDR3 nucleotides read TGTGCCAGCAGCGTAGGTAGGGGAGAGACCCAGTACTTC.

The chain links TRBV18 to TRBJ1-2; a weak D match, TRBD1 (5 bases). V was shortened by 3 bases and J by 8 bases, with 25 bases between the two germline ends. This CDR3 has 17 residues. The germline CDR1 and CDR2 sequences are KGHSH and LQKENI. The CDR3 sequence: CASSPARVLERHRGYTF. The CDR3 DNA is TGTGCCAGCTCACCGGCCAGGGTCCTCGAGAGGCACAGGGGCTACACCTTC.

This chain connects TRBV18 to TRBJ1-4, with 9 bases matching TRBD1. The CDR3 totals 14 residues. Germline V CDR1 and CDR2: KGHSH, LQKENI. The junction had 2 bases not matched to a gene; V was cut back by 2 bases and J by 7 bases. The CDR3 sequence: CASSPGTGSEKLFF. Here the CDR3 DNA reads TGTGCCAGCTCACCAGGGACAGGGAGTGAAAAACTGTTTTTT.

The chain carries TRBV15 and TRBJ1-2; TRBD1 is a possible D gene (5 bases). Germline V gene sequence: CDR1 LNHNV, CDR2 YYDKDF (reference sequence). Trimming removed 0 bases at V and 4 bases at J, with 9 bases between. CDR3 size: 14 residues. Here the CDR3 DNA reads TGTGCCACCAGCAGAGACGACAGCACCTATGGCTACACCTTC. It translates to CATSRDDSTYGYTF. The variable domain in full, with the rest retrieved from reference TRBV15 and TRBJ1-2, is DAMVIQNPRYQVTQFGKPVTLSCSQTLNHNVMYWYQQKSSQAPKLLFHYYDKDFNNEADTPDNFQSRRPNTSFCFLDIRSPGLGDTAMYLCATSRDDSTYGYTFGSGTRLTVV.

The chain joins TRBV16 to TRBJ2-3; a possible D gene is TRBD1 (6 bases). Germline V gene lookup returns CDR1 KGHSY and CDR2 FQNENV. CDR3 length: 15 amino acids. The V end lost 5 bases, the J end lost 2 bases, and 14 bases lay between the germline ends. CDR3 sequence: CASSKHRDTTDTQYF. The CDR3, as DNA: TGTGCCAGCAGCAAACACCGGGACACCACAGATACGCAGTATTTT. The whole variable domain, filled in from reference TRBV16 and TRBJ2-3, reads GEEVAQTPKHLVRGEGQKAKLYCAPIKGHSYVFWYQQVLKNEFKFLISFQNENVFDETGMPKERFSAKCLPNSPCSLEIQATKLEDSAVYFCASSKHRDTTDTQYFGPGTRLTVL.

This clone was seen only a few times. The rearrangement links TRBV5-1 to TRBJ1-1, with TRBD1 as a possible D gene (6 bases). This CDR3 has 17 amino acids. V lost 3 bases and J 2 bases, leaving 20 bases between the germline ends. The germline V gene has CDR1 SGHRS and CDR2 YFSETQ. CDR3 in amino acids: CASSSTGLGSINTEAFF. CDR3 sequence (DNA): TGCGCCAGCAGCTCGACAGGTTTAGGAAGTATAAACACTGAAGCTTTCTTT.

This clone has just a few counts. This chain joins TRBV2 and TRBJ1-1; possibly TRBD1 for D (5 bases). The CDR3 consists of 11 residues. The germline V gene has CDR1 SNHLY and CDR2 FYNNEI. V was cut by 6 bases and J by 8 bases, with 10 bases left in between. CDR3 sequence reads: CASRNGGEAFF. The CDR3 region has the DNA TGTGCCAGCAGAAACGGGGGAGAAGCTTTCTTT.

This sequence joins TRBV5-1 and TRBJ1-5; D perhaps matches TRBD1 (5 bases). The CDR3 loop spans 17 amino acids. Germline values: CDR1 SGHRS, CDR2 YFSETQ. Between the trimmed V and J ends, which lost 0 bases and 0 bases, there was a span of 13 bases. CDR3 coding DNA: TGCGCCAGCAGCTTGGTCGGGGGACCCAATAGCAATCAGCCCCAGCATTTT. This codes for CASSLVGGPNSNQPQHF.

This chain joins TRBV14 and TRBJ1-2; 9 positions match TRBD1. Germline CDR1 reads SGHDN; CDR2 reads FVKESK. The CDR3 is 15 residues long. V dropped 4 bases and J dropped 5; count of bases not matched to a gene: 8. CDR3 in DNA: TGTGCCAGCAGCCGACCGGGACAGGGTTTATATGGCTACACCTTC. Its protein product is CASSRPGQGLYGYTF.

The rearrangement joins TRBV14 to TRBJ2-7; D may be TRBD1 (5 bases). Germline V lookup: CDR1 SGHDN, CDR2 FVKESK. V lost 5 bases, J lost 2 bases, and 13 bases lay in between. The CDR3 loop spans 14 amino acids. The CDR3 region has the DNA TGTGCCAGCAGCTATCAGACAGCGCCCTACGAGCAGTACGTC. This gives the protein CASSYQTAPYEQYV.

This rearrangement joins TRBV6-4 to TRBJ2-7, with D unclear. Trimming removed 10 bases at V and 2 bases at J, with 9 bases between. CDR3 length: 11 residues. CDR1 MRHNA and CDR2 SNTAGT come from the germline V gene. The CDR3 DNA reads TGTGCCATCCCCCGGGCCTACGAGCAGTACTTC. Encoded protein: CAIPRAYEQYF.

This sequence joins TRBV4-2 and TRBJ1-6; 8 positions match TRBD1. The CDR3 consists of 15 residues. The ends lost 4 bases at V and 9 bases at J; junction bases unmatched: 8. Germline assignment: CDR1 LGHNA and CDR2 YNFKEQ. CDR3 sequence reads: CASSPGQGEVSPLHF. The CDR3 DNA reads TGTGCCAGCAGCCCCGGACAGGGTGAAGTTTCACCCCTCCACTTT.